The rows below give T cell receptor beta chains drawn from one sample of a study of blood T cell repertoires in COVID-19. Clones were read by immunoSEQ multiplex PCR, and TCRdb kept only the in-frame ones, dropping some. The table lists more than 95,000 clones, approximately 81% of them singletons. The specimen was peripheral blood. All receptors derive from a woman between 50 and 59 years old with acute or convalescent COVID-19. The CDR3 runs from the conserved cysteine through the conserved F or W. D genes are given only for firm matches. A row's size may be missing; if present it is once, few, many or a size class.

cdr3_length,d_call,v_call,clone_size,j_call,cdr3_nt,cdr3_aa
12,.,TRBV12-3/TRBV12-4,few,TRBJ2-1,TGTGCCAGCAGAACAGCGGGCAATGAGCAGTTCTTC,CASRTAGNEQFF
13,TRBD2,TRBV2,few,TRBJ2-3,TGTGCCAGAGGGACTAGCGGGGCGGATACGCAGTATTTT,CARGTSGADTQYF
16,TRBD2,TRBV4-1,once,TRBJ2-1,TGCGCCAGCAGCCAAGATGACCTAGCGGCGTACAATGAGCAGTTCTTC,CASSQDDLAAYNEQFF
16,.,TRBV25-1,.,TRBJ2-6,TGTGCCAGCGGGGGACACTTGAGCTCTGGGGCCAACGTCCTGACTTTC,CASGGHLSSGANVLTF
14,TRBD1,TRBV25-1,.,TRBJ2-5,TGTGCCAGCAGCACAGGGGGGAGTATGGAGACCCAGTACTTC,CASSTGGSMETQYF
13,.,TRBV5-4,.,TRBJ1-4,TGTGCCAGCAGCTTGGACAGGGCTGAAAAACTGTTTTTT,CASSLDRAEKLFF
15,.,TRBV9,.,TRBJ1-3,TGTGCCAGCAGCGTAGGGGGCCTCTCTGGAAACACCATATATTTT,CASSVGGLSGNTIYF
16,TRBD2,TRBV5-1,.,TRBJ2-1,TGCGCCAGCAGCTTGGTTTTAGCTAGCGGGAGTAATGAGCAGTTCTTC,CASSLVLASGSNEQFF
12,.,TRBV3-1/TRBV3-2,.,TRBJ2-1,TGTGCCAGCAGCCAAAGCCGCAATGAGCAGTTCTTC,CASSQSRNEQFF
15,TRBD1,TRBV2,.,TRBJ2-7,TGTGCCAGCAGTGAGGGACAGGGGGCATCCTACGAGCAGTACTTC,CASSEGQGASYEQYF
12,.,TRBV12-3/TRBV12-4,.,TRBJ1-1,TGTGCCAGCAGTTTTAGGAGCAGGGTGGCTTTCTTT,CASSFRSRVAFF
15,.,TRBV25-1,.,TRBJ2-1,TGTGCCAGCAGTGAACGGGAAAGCTCCTACAATGAGCAGTTCTTC,CASSERESSYNEQFF
16,TRBD1,TRBV23-1,.,TRBJ2-3,TGCGCCCTTGTGGGACAGGGCTTCGGTAGCACAGATACGCAGTATTTT,CALVGQGFGSTDTQYF
13,.,TRBV30,.,TRBJ1-1,TGTGCCTGGAGTGTCTCAGTTAACACTGAAGCTTTCTTT,CAWSVSVNTEAFF
14,.,TRBV2,.,TRBJ2-4,TGTGCCAGCAATGAGGGCAGGGGCCCTAACATTCAGTACTTC,CASNEGRGPNIQYF
15,TRBD2,TRBV14,.,TRBJ2-5,TGTGCCAGCAGCCACCAAGCGGGAGGTGGAGAGACCCAGTACTTC,CASSHQAGGGETQYF
13,TRBD1,TRBV10-3,few,TRBJ2-1,TGTGCCATCAAGGACAGGATTTACAATGAGCAGTTCTTC,CAIKDRIYNEQFF
16,.,TRBV13,.,TRBJ2-7,TGTGCCAGCAGCTTTTATTCCAGACTCAACTCCTACGAGCAGTACTTC,CASSFYSRLNSYEQYF